The 31 T cell receptor beta chains below come from one sample, sequenced in a study of shared clonotypes between healthy human individuals. Measured with immunoSEQ multiplex PCR; TCRdb has only the in-frame clones, and not every one. The repertoire consists of a few million clones, with over 90% occurring once and the leading ten covering about 0.41%. Sequencing used naive CD4+ T cells from PBMCs. Subset defined: CD45RA+ positively selected. These TCRs come from a young man in good health. Some clones in this sample may be carry-over from other donors' samples.

V usage is TRBV28 and J usage is TRBJ2-7, with D possibly matching TRBD1 (6 bases). The V and J ends lost 4 bases and 9 bases respectively, with 22 bases between them. CDR1 and CDR2 from the germline V gene are MDHEN and SYDVKM. CDR3 size: 15 residues. The CDR3 loop reads CASSSGTNSKPGQYF. CDR3 in DNA: TGTGCCAGCAGTTCCGGGACAAACTCAAAACCCGGGCAGTACTTC.

This rearrangement joins TRBV5-4 to TRBJ2-3; 10 bases map to TRBD2. CDR3 length equals 14 residues. Germline loops: CDR1 SGHNT, CDR2 YYREEE (reference sequence). V lost 10 bases and J lost 0; bases outside the gene matches: 5. CDR3 sequence: CALWTSGSTDTQYF. CDR3 in DNA: TGTGCCCTATGGACTAGCGGAAGCACAGATACGCAGTATTTT.

Points on this clone: This same CDR3 is encoded by further DNA sequences in the sample. V gene TRBV19 combines with J gene TRBJ1-5; a possible D gene is TRBD1 (5 bases). V gave up 3 bases and J gave up 2 bases, with 8 bases separating them. The CDR3 totals 14 residues. Germline CDR1 LNHDA, CDR2 SQIVND (reference sequence). The CDR3 nucleotides are TGTGCCAGTAGTATCACAGGCGGCAATCAGCCCCAGCATTTT. Translation: CASSITGGNQPQHF.

DNA of the CDR3: TGTGCCAGCAGCTTAGGCCCGGGGAGAATAAGGGACACTGAAGCTTTCTTT. Amino acids: CASSLGPGRIRDTEAFF. The V gene is TRBV11-2, the J gene TRBJ1-1; D is uncertain. V was trimmed by 1 base and J by 3 bases, leaving 18 bases between them. The CDR3 loop spans 17 amino acids. Germline-derived CDR1 and CDR2 are SGHAT and FQNNGV.

V is TRBV7-9 and J is TRBJ1-6, with D unclear. With 7 bases removed from V and 15 bases from J, the gap between germline ends came to 13 bases. This CDR3 contains 11 residues. The germline CDR1 and CDR2 sequences are SEHNR and FQNEAQ (reference sequence). CDR3 region: CASTPSEHLHF. Written as DNA, the CDR3 is TGTGCCAGCACCCCTTCAGAGCACCTCCACTTT.

The CDR3 loop is CASSLAGTNINYGYTF. The CDR3 DNA reads TGTGCCAGCAGCTTAGCAGGGACAAACATAAACTATGGCTACACCTTC. This chain connects TRBV7-9 to TRBJ1-2; the D gene is possibly TRBD1 (6 bases). This CDR3 comprises 16 residues. Germline V CDR1 and CDR2: SEHNR, FQNEAQ (reference sequence). Trimming removed 0 bases at V and 2 bases at J, with 13 bases between.

V and J are TRBV19 and TRBJ2-7; D is unclear. Trimming removed 3 bases at V and 4 bases at J, with 4 bases between. The CDR3 is 11 residues long. Germline V CDR1 and CDR2: LNHDA, SQIVND (reference sequence). The CDR3: CASSMNYEQYF. The DNA of the CDR3 is TGTGCCAGTAGTATGAATTACGAGCAGTACTTC.

V gene TRBV5-1 combines with J gene TRBJ2-1; weak D call: TRBD2 (5 bases). Germline CDR1 SGHRS, CDR2 YFSETQ. The CDR3 contains 13 residues. The V and J ends lost 4 bases and 6 bases respectively, with 11 bases between them. The CDR3 spells CASSRTSPNEQFF. The CDR3 DNA sequence: TGCGCCAGCAGCCGTACTAGTCCCAATGAGCAGTTCTTC.

This sequence joins TRBV27 and TRBJ1-5, with 8 bases matching TRBD1. The germline CDR1 and CDR2 sequences are MNHEY and SMNVEV (reference sequence). V trimming: 2 bases; J trimming: 6 bases; junction bases outside the gene matches: 9. This CDR3 region has 16 residues. This CDR3 is CASSLGGQVAGQPQHF. The DNA for the CDR3 is TGTGCCAGCAGTTTAGGGGGACAGGTGGCCGGTCAGCCCCAGCATTTT.

The chain recombines TRBV6-1 with TRBJ2-2; 10 bases are shared with TRBD2. The CDR3 is 18 residues long. Germline lookup yields CDR1 MNHNS and CDR2 SASEGT. After removal of 3 bases from V and 5 bases from J, the junction contained 12 bases not matched to a gene. The CDR3 region has the DNA TGTGCCAGCAGTGAGCATTCCCTAGCGGGAGTTCGTACCGGGGAGCTGTTTTTT. It encodes CASSEHSLAGVRTGELFF.

The V and J genes are TRBV7-9 and TRBJ2-1, with 10 bases lining up with TRBD2. The CDR3 contains 19 residues. CDR1 is SEHNR, CDR2 FQNEAQ, per germline (reference sequence). The junction had 16 bases not matched to a gene; V was cut back by 5 bases and J by 3 bases. The CDR3 spells CASSAYGLAGARSYNEQFF. CDR3 in DNA: TGTGCCAGCAGCGCTTACGGGCTAGCGGGAGCTCGAAGCTACAATGAGCAGTTCTTC.

This clone was recorded a few times. Different DNA sequences within this sample yield the same CDR3. The chain recombines TRBV19 with TRBJ1-5; D remains ambiguous. Trimming shortened V by 1 base and J by 9 bases, and 7 bases separated the two germline ends. This CDR3 is built from 12 residues. CDR1 is LNHDA, CDR2 SQIVND, per germline (reference sequence). CDR3 sequence: CASSIAGGPQHF. Here the CDR3 DNA reads TGTGCCAGTAGTATAGCCGGAGGGCCCCAGCATTTT.

The chain uses TRBV28 and TRBJ2-3; D is possibly TRBD1 or TRBD2 (5 bases each). Germline CDR1 MDHEN, CDR2 SYDVKM. The length of the CDR3 is 16 residues. V was pared by 5 bases and J by 3 bases, with 18 bases between. The CDR3, as DNA: TGTGCCAGCAGTCCTTTGGGACGGAATCCAACAGATACGCAGTATTTT. The encoded protein is CASSPLGRNPTDTQYF.

The chain uses TRBV7-9 and TRBJ1-4; unclear D gene. Deletions cut 5 bases from V and 9 bases from J, with 10 bases between. The CDR3 loop spans 12 amino acids. The germline V gene encodes CDR1 SEHNR and CDR2 FQNEAQ (reference sequence). For the CDR3, the DNA is TGTGCCAGCAGCGGGTCGGTTCAAAAACTGTTTTTT. Translated, it gives CASSGSVQKLFF.

J is TRBJ1-2 and V is TRBV7-9, with D unclear. The CDR3 covers 12 residues. Per germline, CDR1 SEHNR and CDR2 FQNEAQ (reference sequence). V was trimmed by 1 base and J by 6 bases, leaving 6 bases between them. The CDR3 DNA sequence: TGTGCCAGCAGCTTAGTGGAGGATGGCTACACCTTC. This translates into CASSLVEDGYTF.

For the CDR3, the DNA is TGTGCCAGCACCCCGGTGGGTTCCGAGCAGTACTTC. It encodes CASTPVGSEQYF. This rearrangement joins TRBV28 to TRBJ2-7; D gene unclear. CDR3 size: 12 residues. From germline, CDR1 is MDHEN and CDR2 SYDVKM. Trimming took 7 bases from V and 6 from J, leaving 13 bases between them.

This chain connects TRBV2 to TRBJ2-5, with 7 positions matching TRBD2. Germline V CDR1 and CDR2: SNHLY, FYNNEI. CDR3 length: 15 residues. Trimming at V came to 5 bases and at J to 2 bases, leaving 8 bases not matched to a gene. CDR3 amino acids: CASSYKEGGQETQYF. The CDR3 DNA sequence: TGTGCCAGCAGTTATAAAGAGGGAGGGCAAGAGACCCAGTACTTC. Based on the CDR3 plus reference TRBV2 and TRBJ2-5, the full variable domain is EPEVTQTPSHQVTQMGQEVILRCVPISNHLYFYWYRQILGQKVEFLVSFYNNEISEKSEIFDDQFSVERPDGSNFTLKIRSTKLEDSAMYFCASSYKEGGQETQYFGPGTRLLVL.

The genes are TRBV18 and TRBJ2-7; D is unclear. The CDR3 sequence is 12 residues long. V lost 3 bases to trimming and J lost 5 bases, with 8 bases between them. Germline lookup yields CDR1 KGHSH and CDR2 LQKENI. For the CDR3, the DNA is TGTGCCAGCTCACCGGGAATAGACGAGCAGTACTTC. Protein: CASSPGIDEQYF. Together with reference TRBV18 and TRBJ2-7, the CDR3 gives the full variable domain: NAGVMQNPRHLVRRRGQEARLRCSPMKGHSHVYWYRQLPEEGLKFMVYLQKENIIDESGMPKERFSAEFPKEGPSILRIQQVVRGDSAAYFCASSPGIDEQYFGPGTRLTVT.

Worth noting for this clone: Other DNA variants within this sample encode the same CDR3. V usage is TRBV5-1 and J usage is TRBJ2-1, with 15 bases identical to TRBD2. The CDR3 loop spans 15 amino acids. Germline CDR1 SGHRS, CDR2 YFSETQ. V trimming: 3 bases; J trimming: 9 bases; junction bases outside the gene matches: 4. The CDR3 region has the DNA TGCGCCAGCAGCTCGGGACTAGCGGGAGGTGGTGAGCAGTTCTTC. Translating it yields CASSSGLAGGGEQFF.

This clone has just one count. The J gene is TRBJ1-5, the V gene TRBV6-5; no clear D. In germline, CDR1 is MNHEY, CDR2 SVGAGI. The CDR3 extends over 14 amino acids. Trimming removed 6 bases from V and 10 bases from J, with 19 bases in between. CDR3 nucleotides: TGTGCCAGCAGGCCGGACCGCCGAAGAAATCCCCAGCATTTT. Protein: CASRPDRRRNPQHF.

The rearrangement links TRBV11-1 to TRBJ1-1; no definite D call. This CDR3 is built from 14 residues. The germline V gene encodes CDR1 SGHAT and CDR2 FQDESV (reference sequence). V was trimmed by 5 bases and J by 4 bases, leaving 14 bases between them. The CDR3 DNA reads as TGTGCCAGCAGCGAATACCCGAAAAGCACTGAAGCTTTCTTT. Its protein is CASSEYPKSTEAFF.

The V gene is TRBV6-1, the J gene TRBJ1-1, with D possibly matching TRBD1 (6 bases). Germline V gene data show CDR1 as MNHNS and CDR2 as SASEGT. This CDR3 comprises 15 residues. V was clipped by 6 bases and J by 5 bases, with 19 bases between them. The CDR3, as DNA: TGTGCCAGCAGCACACAAGGGGGAGCGGCTACTGAAGCTTTCTTT. Translation: CASSTQGGAATEAFF.

V is TRBV10-3 and J is TRBJ1-3; D is perhaps TRBD1 (6 bases). Per the germline V gene, CDR1 is ENHRY and CDR2 is SYGVKD. CDR3 length: 13 amino acids. V lost 4 bases, J lost 4 bases, and 8 bases lay in between. CDR3 nucleotides: TGTGCCATCAGTGCAGGGGTGGGAAACACCATATATTTT. This gives the protein CAISAGVGNTIYF.

J is TRBJ2-7 and V is TRBV6-5, with 8 bases lining up with TRBD1. V lost 1 base and J lost 6; bases outside the gene matches: 8. Looked up from germline, CDR1 is MNHEY and CDR2 is SVGAGI. The CDR3 length is 15 residues. The CDR3 region has the DNA TGTGCCAGCAGTTACTGGACAGGGTCCGCGGGCGAGCAGTACTTC. It specifies CASSYWTGSAGEQYF.

The chain uses TRBV6-6 and TRBJ2-1; maybe TRBD2 (5 bases). Germline values: CDR1 MNHNY, CDR2 SVGAGI (reference sequence). The CDR3 is 15 residues long. The ends were cut back, 3 bases at V and 5 bases at J, with 14 bases in the middle. Written as DNA, the CDR3 is TGTGCCAGCAGTTATTACGGGGTCGCTCACAATGAGCAGTTCTTC. As protein: CASSYYGVAHNEQFF.

The chain couples TRBV30 to TRBJ2-5; D is undetermined. The germline V gene has CDR1 GTSNPN and CDR2 SVGIG (reference sequence). The V end lost 1 base, the J end lost 1 base, and 7 bases lay between the germline ends. This CDR3 region has 13 residues. In DNA form, the CDR3 reads TGTGCCTGGAGTGCGCAAACCCAAGAGACCCAGTACTTC. Translating gives CAWSAQTQETQYF.

The chain is built from TRBV19 and TRBJ1-2; tentative D call: TRBD1 (5 bases). There are 16 residues in the CDR3. Trimming took off 4 bases at V and 4 bases at J, with 19 bases between the two ends. Germline V gene lookup returns CDR1 LNHDA and CDR2 SQIVND (reference sequence). The CDR3 DNA reads as TGTGCCAGTAGTACTGCCGGGACTCCTCAACTCTATGGCTACACCTTC. Residues: CASSTAGTPQLYGYTF.

The CDR3: CASTTGQGRYNEQFF. The CDR3 coding sequence is TGCGCCAGCACCACCGGACAGGGCCGCTACAATGAGCAGTTCTTC. The V call is TRBV5-1, the J call TRBJ2-1, with TRBD1 identical over 8 bases. Germline V CDR1 and CDR2: SGHRS, YFSETQ. J lost 3 bases, V lost 6 bases, and 8 bases had no gene match. The CDR3 is made up of 15 amino acids.

The rearrangement uses TRBV7-2 and TRBJ2-5, with no clear D. The germline V gene encodes CDR1 SGHTA and CDR2 FQGNSA. Trimming pared 0 bases from V and 0 bases from J, leaving 8 bases between. This CDR3 region has 15 residues. CDR3 coding DNA: TGTGCCAGCAGCTTAGCGCGTCGGAACCAAGAGACCCAGTACTTC. Its protein is CASSLARRNQETQYF.

The V call is TRBV5-1, the J call TRBJ2-7, with TRBD2 matching 10 bases. J gave up 7 bases and V 3 bases, and 10 bases lay outside the gene matches. There are 15 residues in the CDR3. The V gene's germline CDR1 is SGHRS and CDR2 YFSETQ. The CDR3 coding sequence is TGCGCCAGCAGCTCGTTGGCTAGCGGGAGCGGAGAGCAGTACTTC. The encoded protein is CASSSLASGSGEQYF.

This sequence joins TRBV6-5 and TRBJ1-2; 8 bases fit TRBD1. The CDR3 consists of 15 residues. Unmatched junction bases numbered 6, after V lost 4 bases and J lost 2 bases. Germline V gene sequence: CDR1 MNHEY, CDR2 SVGAGI. CDR3 sequence reads: CASSSQRTGNYGYTF. CDR3 nucleotide sequence: TGTGCCAGCAGTTCCCAAAGGACAGGGAACTATGGCTACACCTTC.